This T cell receptor (beta chain) is drawn from a study of blood T cell repertoires in COVID-19. On the study more broadly: Material from acute and convalescent COVID-19 was sourced from the United States, Italy and Spain. In each case, the material was cDNA or gDNA derived from T cells, B-cell-depleted T cells, or PBMCs.

Germline CDR1 reads SGHDN; CDR2 reads FVKESK. V lost 0 bases, J lost 3 bases, and 9 bases lay in between. This CDR3 has 14 amino acids. In the source study's methods: Reference gene primer amplification gave estimated nucleated cell counts. Sequencing was performed with immunoSEQ multiplex PCR; in TCRdb, only in-frame clones are kept and a portion is missing. The V and J calls and clone size are taken from that table; D and trimming were inferred from the DNA. Of some 170,000 clones listed, approximately 75% are singletons. This clone has only one observation. The chain combines TRBV14 with TRBJ2-7, with D maybe TRBD2 (5 bases). The receptor's source is a human donor in a cohort sampled during active COVID-19. The sample consisted of peripheral blood. CDR3 sequence reads: CASSQERGYYEQYF. The CDR3 DNA reads as TGTGCCAGCAGCCAAGAACGGGGATACTACGAGCAGTACTTC.